This TCR beta chain was found in a study of blood T cell repertoires in COVID-19. Study as a whole: Acute and convalescent COVID-19 specimens originated in the United States, Italy and Spain.

Germline CDR1 reads KGHSH; CDR2 reads LQKENI. V was trimmed by 0 bases and J by 3 bases, leaving 12 bases between them. The CDR3 loop spans 16 amino acids. Original processing notes: Amplifying reference gene primers gave estimates of nucleated cell counts. Generated by immunoSEQ multiplex PCR, the TCRdb table keeps only in-frame clones and is missing some. The V and J calls and clone size were taken over from that table, and D and trimming were inferred from the DNA. The table lists approximately 31,000 clones, approximately 89% of them singletons. This clone appeared a few times. Sequenced sample: peripheral blood. The rearrangement links TRBV18 to TRBJ2-1; TRBD2 might be the D (5 bases). The receptor comes from an elderly man with acute or convalescent COVID-19. The DNA of the CDR3 is TGTGCCAGCTCACCACCAGGCGGGTTAGGCTACAATGAGCAGTTCTTC. Translating gives CASSPPGGLGYNEQFF.